The 21 T cell receptor beta chains below were found in one sample sequenced in a study of blood T cell repertoires in COVID-19. Here immunoSEQ multiplex PCR was the method, and the copy in TCRdb shows in-frame clones only, minus some. This table holds some 250,000 clones, around 86% found once. The sequenced sample consisted of peripheral blood. The receptors here all came from a woman in her twenties or thirties who had recovered from COVID-19.

The chain combines TRBV5-1 with TRBJ1-2, with 8 bases identical to TRBD1. Germline V gene sequence: CDR1 SGHRS, CDR2 YFSETQ. V was clipped by 2 bases and J by 3 bases; unmatched bases: 3. The CDR3 consists of 14 residues. The CDR3 loop reads CASSFGQGDYGYTF. The CDR3 coding sequence is TGCGCCAGCAGCTTTGGACAGGGTGACTATGGCTACACCTTC. Using reference TRBV5-1 and TRBJ1-2 for the parts outside the CDR3, the full variable domain is KAGVTQTPRYLIKTRGQQVTLSCSPISGHRSVSWYQQTPGQGLQFLFEYFSETQRNKGNFPGRFSGRQFSNSRSEMNVSTLELGDSALYLCASSFGQGDYGYTFGSGTRLTVV.

The chain employs TRBV18 and TRBJ2-7; D gene ambiguous. Germline V gives CDR1 KGHSH, CDR2 LQKENI. Trimming cost V 5 bases and J 7 bases, with 12 bases left between them. The CDR3 totals 12 residues. CDR3 coding DNA: TGTGCCAGCTCATCCCCGGGTGGTGAGCAGTACTTC. Its protein product is CASSSPGGEQYF.

V usage is TRBV6-1 and J usage is TRBJ1-3; D remains unclear. The CDR3 totals 14 residues. CDR1 is MNHNS, CDR2 SASEGT, per germline. Trimming shortened V by 7 bases and J by 0 bases, and 10 bases separated the two germline ends. The CDR3 sequence: CASIGTDSGNTIYF. The CDR3 DNA sequence: TGTGCCAGCATTGGTACTGACTCTGGAAACACCATATATTTT.

The chain employs TRBV4-3 and TRBJ2-2, with a tentative D call TRBD2 (5 bases). Germline lookup yields CDR1 LGHNA and CDR2 YSLEER. The CDR3 has 16 amino acids. V lost 0 bases and J 0 bases, leaving 8 bases between the germline ends. CDR3 nucleotides: TGCGCCAGCAGCCAAGAGCCCGGGGCGAACACCGGGGAGCTGTTTTTT. Protein: CASSQEPGANTGELFF.

V usage is TRBV6-5 and J usage is TRBJ1-2; D perhaps matches TRBD1 (6 bases). The V gene lost 6 bases and the J gene lost 8 bases, with 16 bases spanning the gap. The CDR3 is 13 amino acids. Germline CDR1 reads MNHEY; CDR2 reads SVGAGI. Written as DNA, the CDR3 is TGTGCCAGCAGACAGGGAGTGGGGGAAGGCTACACCTTC. This gives the protein CASRQGVGEGYTF.

V is TRBV15 and J is TRBJ2-7; D is undetermined. The germline V gene encodes CDR1 LNHNV and CDR2 YYDKDF (reference sequence). The CDR3 extends over 14 amino acids. With 5 bases removed from V and 6 bases from J, the gap between germline ends came to 17 bases. In DNA form, the CDR3 reads TGTGCCACCAGCGATCGCCTTTACATCGCCGAGCAGTACTTC. Protein product: CATSDRLYIAEQYF.

This clone showed up just once. V gene TRBV4-3 combines with J gene TRBJ2-3; 12 positions agree with TRBD2. Germline CDR1 is LGHNA and CDR2 is YSLEER. The CDR3 sequence is 16 residues long. V lost 1 base to trimming and J lost 5 bases; unmatched junction nucleotides: 4. The CDR3 sequence is CASSQVKTSGGDTQYF. CDR3 DNA sequence: TGCGCCAGCAGCCAAGTGAAGACTAGCGGGGGAGATACGCAGTATTTT.

The rearrangement joins TRBV14 to TRBJ2-7; 9 nucleotides line up with TRBD2. CDR1 and CDR2 from the germline V gene are SGHDN and FVKESK. This CDR3 is 13 amino acids long. The CDR3 region is CATRAGGSYEQYF. The CDR3 region has the DNA TGTGCTACCAGAGCGGGGGGATCCTACGAGCAGTACTTC. Together with reference TRBV14 and TRBJ2-7, the CDR3 gives the full variable domain: EAGVTQFPSHSVIEKGQTVTLRCDPISGHDNLYWYRRVMGKEIKFLLHFVKESKQDESGMPNNRFLAERTGGTYSTLKVQPAELEDSGVYFCATRAGGSYEQYFGPGTRLTVT.

CDR3 amino acids: CASSFGTGGAGEKLFF. CDR3 sequence (DNA): TGTGCCAGCAGCTTCGGGACAGGGGGCGCGGGTGAAAAACTGTTTTTT. This chain connects TRBV7-2 to TRBJ1-4; 12 positions match TRBD1. The V gene's germline CDR1 is SGHTA and CDR2 FQGNSA. J was trimmed by 7 bases and V by 3 bases; bases with no gene match: 6. The CDR3 consists of 16 residues. Filled out from reference TRBV7-2 and TRBJ1-4, the complete variable domain reads GAGVSQSPSNKVTEKGKDVELRCDPISGHTALYWYRQSLGQGLEFLIYFQGNSAPDKSGLPSDRFSAERTGGSVSTLTIQRTQQEDSAVYLCASSFGTGGAGEKLFFGSGTQLSVL.

V is TRBV27 and J is TRBJ1-6; D possibly corresponds to TRBD1 (5 bases). The germline gives CDR1 MNHEY, CDR2 SMNVEV (reference sequence). The CDR3 runs to 15 residues. V gave up 5 bases and J gave up 7 bases, with 15 bases separating them. This CDR3 reads CASSPWRGVNSPLHF. DNA for the CDR3: TGTGCCAGCAGTCCCTGGCGGGGGGTAAATTCACCCCTCCACTTT.

This chain connects TRBV5-1 to TRBJ2-1; TRBD1 matches 7 bases. V lost 4 bases and J lost 5; bases outside the gene matches: 6. CDR3 length: 14 amino acids. Germline V gene data show CDR1 as SGHRS and CDR2 as YFSETQ. The CDR3 loop reads CASSSYRGNNEQFF. For the CDR3, the DNA is TGCGCCAGCAGCAGCTACAGGGGAAACAATGAGCAGTTCTTC. The complete variable domain, with remaining parts taken from reference TRBV5-1 and TRBJ2-1, reads KAGVTQTPRYLIKTRGQQVTLSCSPISGHRSVSWYQQTPGQGLQFLFEYFSETQRNKGNFPGRFSGRQFSNSRSEMNVSTLELGDSALYLCASSSYRGNNEQFFGPGTRLTVL.

The rearrangement links TRBV5-1 to TRBJ2-3, with 8 bases fitting TRBD1. From germline, CDR1 is SGHRS and CDR2 YFSETQ. V shed 0 bases and J 0 bases; nucleotides not matched to a gene: 9. CDR3 length: 18 amino acids. The CDR3, as DNA: TGCGCCAGCAGCTTGGCTCCCTTGACAGGGGTCAGCACAGATACGCAGTATTTT. Translation gives CASSLAPLTGVSTDTQYF.

The chain combines TRBV7-9 with TRBJ2-5, with a tentative D call TRBD1 (5 bases). The CDR3 is 14 residues long. Trimming cost V 5 bases and J 2 bases, with 12 bases left between them. Germline CDR1 and CDR2: SEHNR and FQNEAQ (reference sequence). In DNA form, the CDR3 reads TGTGCCAGCAGCAATCAACAGGTACAAGAGACCCAGTACTTC. Translated: CASSNQQVQETQYF.

The V gene is TRBV7-3, the J gene TRBJ2-2; D gene uncertain. The CDR3 contains 16 residues. V shed 5 bases and J shed 0 bases, with 13 bases lying between them. Germline assignment: CDR1 SGHTA and CDR2 FQGTGA. CDR3 sequence reads: CASSLYRVANTGELFF. CDR3 DNA sequence: TGTGCCAGCAGCCTCTACAGAGTCGCGAACACCGGGGAGCTGTTTTTT.

V usage is TRBV3-1 (or the pseudogene TRBV3-2) and J usage is TRBJ2-6; the D gene is possibly TRBD1 (6 bases). The germline V and J ends were trimmed by 1 base and 4 bases, with 14 bases remaining between them. This CDR3 spans 17 amino acids. Per germline, CDR1 LGHDT and CDR2 YNNKEL (reference sequence). The CDR3 loop reads CASSQVLAGVGANVLTF. In DNA, the CDR3 is TGTGCCAGCAGCCAAGTTTTGGCAGGGGTCGGGGCCAACGTCCTGACTTTC.

V and J are TRBV9 and TRBJ2-2; the match to TRBD2 covers 9 bases. This CDR3 has 17 residues. Germline V gene sequence: CDR1 SGDLS, CDR2 YYNGEE. Trimming cost V 0 bases and J 1 base; bases outside gene matches: 4. In DNA form, the CDR3 reads TGTGCCAGCAGCGTAGCTAGCGGGGAGCTGAACACCGGGGAGCTGTTTTTT. It codes for CASSVASGELNTGELFF.

This rearrangement joins TRBV2 to TRBJ2-5, with 7 nucleotides matching TRBD2. Germline V CDR1 and CDR2: SNHLY, FYNNEI. The V segment lost 5 bases and the J segment 6 bases; nucleotides outside the gene matches: 18. CDR3 size: 17 residues. CDR3 sequence: CASSLSSTSHSPKTQYF. CDR3 sequence (DNA): TGTGCCAGCAGTTTGTCCTCGACTAGCCACTCTCCGAAGACCCAGTACTTC.

The chain has TRBV19 and TRBJ1-1, with D perhaps TRBD1 (6 bases). This CDR3 contains 15 residues. Germline CDR1 reads LNHDA; CDR2 reads SQIVND (reference sequence). Trimming removed 5 bases from V and 0 bases from J, with 13 bases in between. As DNA, the CDR3 is TGTGCCAGTAGTTCCAGGACAGCCCTGAACACTGAAGCTTTCTTT. This codes for CASSSRTALNTEAFF.

The V call is TRBV5-1, the J call TRBJ1-1; possibly TRBD1 for D (5 bases). Between the trimmed V and J ends, which lost 7 bases and 5 bases, there was a span of 18 bases. The CDR3 is made up of 14 amino acids. Germline CDR1 and CDR2: SGHRS and YFSETQ. CDR3 nucleotides: TGCGCCAGCCTGTCGGACACTGTTGGGACTGAAGCTTTCTTT. As protein: CASLSDTVGTEAFF.

V usage is TRBV9 and J usage is TRBJ2-2; weak D call: TRBD1 (5 bases). Germline V gene lookup returns CDR1 SGDLS and CDR2 YYNGEE. V was shortened by 3 bases and J by 5 bases, with 11 bases between the two germline ends. The CDR3 is 14 amino acids. CDR3 sequence: CASSEQTGTGELFF. The CDR3 DNA follows: TGTGCCAGCAGCGAACAAACAGGAACCGGGGAGCTGTTTTTT.

The genes are TRBV2 and TRBJ2-1; D perhaps matches TRBD1 (6 bases). The germline V and J ends were trimmed by 8 bases and 3 bases, with 17 bases remaining between them. The CDR3 has 15 residues. Germline V gives CDR1 SNHLY, CDR2 FYNNEI. The CDR3: CASDLGTFRYNEQFF. CDR3 sequence (DNA): TGTGCCAGCGACCTAGGGACATTCCGCTACAATGAGCAGTTCTTC.